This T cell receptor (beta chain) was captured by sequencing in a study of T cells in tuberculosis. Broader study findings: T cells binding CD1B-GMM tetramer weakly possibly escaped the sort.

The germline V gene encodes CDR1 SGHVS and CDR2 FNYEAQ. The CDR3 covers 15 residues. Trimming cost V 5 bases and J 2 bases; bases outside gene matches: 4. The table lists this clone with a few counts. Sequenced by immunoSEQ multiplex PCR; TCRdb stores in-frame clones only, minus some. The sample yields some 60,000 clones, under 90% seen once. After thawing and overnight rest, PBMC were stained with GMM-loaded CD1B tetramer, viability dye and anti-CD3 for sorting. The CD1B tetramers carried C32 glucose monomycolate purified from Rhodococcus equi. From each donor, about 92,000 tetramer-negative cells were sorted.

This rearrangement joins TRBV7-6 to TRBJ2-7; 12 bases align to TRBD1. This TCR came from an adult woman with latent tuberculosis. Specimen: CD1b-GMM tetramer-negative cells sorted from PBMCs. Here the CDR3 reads CASSAGTGGPYEQYF. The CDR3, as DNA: TGTGCCAGCAGCGCCGGGACAGGGGGCCCCTACGAGCAGTACTTC. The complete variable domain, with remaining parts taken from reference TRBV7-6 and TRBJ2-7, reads GAGVSQSPRYKVTKRGQDVALRCDPISGHVSLYWYRQALGQGPEFLTYFNYEAQQDKSGLPNDRFSAERPEGSISTLTIQRTEQRDSAMYRCASSAGTGGPYEQYFGPGTRLTVT.